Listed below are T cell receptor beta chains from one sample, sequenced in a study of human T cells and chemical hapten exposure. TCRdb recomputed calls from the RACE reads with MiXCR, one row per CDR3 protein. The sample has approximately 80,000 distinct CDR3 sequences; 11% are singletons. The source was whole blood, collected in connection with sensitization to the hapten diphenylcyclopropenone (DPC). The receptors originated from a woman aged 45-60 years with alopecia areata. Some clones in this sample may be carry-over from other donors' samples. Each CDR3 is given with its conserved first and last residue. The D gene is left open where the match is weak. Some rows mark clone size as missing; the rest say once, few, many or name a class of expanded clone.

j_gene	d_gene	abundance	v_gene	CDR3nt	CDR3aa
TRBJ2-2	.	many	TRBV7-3	TGTGCCAGCAGCTTAAACCCCCCCGGGGAGCTGTTTTTT	CASSLNPPGELFF
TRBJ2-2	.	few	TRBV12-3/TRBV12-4	TGTGCCAGCAGATTAGGGGGGGACACCGGGGAGCTGTTTTTT	CASRLGGDTGELFF
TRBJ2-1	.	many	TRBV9	TGTGCCAGCAGCGGCCCGGGAGAAAACTCCTACAATGAGCAGTTCTTC	CASSGPGENSYNEQFF
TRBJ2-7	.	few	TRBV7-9	TGTGCCAGCAGCCGACTTTACGAGCAGTACTTC	CASSRLYEQYF
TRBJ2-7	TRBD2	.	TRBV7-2	TGTGCCAGCAGCTTAGCCCCGGGACTAGACTCCTACGAGCAGTACTTC	CASSLAPGLDSYEQYF
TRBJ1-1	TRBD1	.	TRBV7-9	TGTGCCAGCAGGTCCAGGGGGGACACTGAAGCTTTCTTT	CASRSRGDTEAFF
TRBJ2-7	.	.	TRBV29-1	TGCAGCGTTGATCGGGCGCCATACTTC	CSVDRAPYF
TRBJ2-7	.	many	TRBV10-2	TGCGCCAGCAGTGAGTCGTTAACGGGGACACTCTACGAGCAGTACTTC	CASSESLTGTLYEQYF
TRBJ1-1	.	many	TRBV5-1	TGCGCCAGCAGCTTGGGGCAGGGTACCACTGAAGCTTTCTTT	CASSLGQGTTEAFF
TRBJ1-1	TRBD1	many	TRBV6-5	TGTGCCAGCAGTTCCCCCCAACAGGGGAGGAGGAAAGCTTTCTTT	CASSSPQQGRRKAFF
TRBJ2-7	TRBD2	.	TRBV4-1	TGCGCCAGCAGCCAAGATCAAAGCGGGAGGTCGATAAGCGGTCTGTACGAGCAGTACTTC	CASSQDQSGRSISGLYEQYF
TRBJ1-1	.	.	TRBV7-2	TGTGCCAGCAGCCCCCCCAAAACGAACACTGAAGCTTTCTTT	CASSPPKTNTEAFF
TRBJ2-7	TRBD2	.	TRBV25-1	TGTGCCAGCAGTCGGGGAGGGCCCGAGCAGTACTTC	CASSRGGPEQYF
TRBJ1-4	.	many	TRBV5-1	TGCGCCAGCAGCCAGACGGGGGCAACTAATGAAAAACTGTTTTTT	CASSQTGATNEKLFF
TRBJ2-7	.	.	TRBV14	TGTGCCAGCAGCCACCAGGGAAACTACGAGCAGTACTTC	CASSHQGNYEQYF
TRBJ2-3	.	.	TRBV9	TGTGCCAGCAGCGTAGGGGATACGCAGTATTTT	CASSVGDTQYF
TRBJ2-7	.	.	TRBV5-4	TGTGCCAGCACCTCAGGGGGGCGTGGGACCTACGAGCAGTACTTC	CASTSGGRGTYEQYF
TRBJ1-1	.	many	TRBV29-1	TGCAGCGTTGAAGCAGGGTTTGAAGCTTTCTTT	CSVEAGFEAFF
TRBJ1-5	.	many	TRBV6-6	TGTGCCAGCATCTCCCGGGGGAGAGATCAGCCCCAGCATTTT	CASISRGRDQPQHF
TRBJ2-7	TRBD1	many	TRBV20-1	TGCAGTGCTGTACTCCGGGACAGCCATACCCTCGAGCAGTACTTC	CSAVLRDSHTLEQYF
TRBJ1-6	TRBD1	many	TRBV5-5	TGTGCCAGCAGCTTGGAGGCAGGGGGCTTAAGGAATTCACCCCTCCACTTT	CASSLEAGGLRNSPLHF
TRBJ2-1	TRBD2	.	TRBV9	TGTGCCAGCAGCATCCTAACTAGCGCAGTCAATGAGCAGTTCTTC	CASSILTSAVNEQFF
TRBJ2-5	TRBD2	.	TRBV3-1	TGTGCCAGCAGTCCTAAGGACTCGGGGGAGGGAGTATATGGCCAAGAGACCCAGTACTTC	CASSPKDSGEGVYGQETQYF
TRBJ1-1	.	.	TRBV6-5	TGTGCCAGCAGCTCACGGCCTAGCCCTGAAGCTTTCTTT	CASSSRPSPEAFF
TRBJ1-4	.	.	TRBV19	TGTGCCAGTAGTATATACAGCGCAACTAATGAAAAACTGTTTTTT	CASSIYSATNEKLFF
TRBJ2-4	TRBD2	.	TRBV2	TGTGCCAGCAGAGAGACTAGCGCTCTAGCCAAAAACATTCAGTACTTC	CASRETSALAKNIQYF
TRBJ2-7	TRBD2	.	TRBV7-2	TGTGCCAGCAGCACCTGGACTAGTAGTCGGCCCCGAGGGCACGAGCAGTACTTC	CASSTWTSSRPRGHEQYF
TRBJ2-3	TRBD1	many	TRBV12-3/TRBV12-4	TGTGCCAGCAGTTTAGCTGGGACAGGCACAGATACGCAGTATTTT	CASSLAGTGTDTQYF
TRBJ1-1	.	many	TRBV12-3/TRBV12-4	TGTGCCAGCAGTTTGCCCCCACTGAACACTGAAGCTTTCTTT	CASSLPPLNTEAFF
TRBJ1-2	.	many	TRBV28	TGTGCCAGCAGTTTACCCGGACGGTATGGCTACACCTTC	CASSLPGRYGYTF
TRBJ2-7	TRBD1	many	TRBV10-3	TGTGCCATCAGTGCGGGACAGGGAGATGGGAACGAGCAGTACTTC	CAISAGQGDGNEQYF
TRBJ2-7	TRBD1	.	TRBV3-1	TGTGCCAGCAGCCCTGGACAGGGGTATGGGCAGTACTTC	CASSPGQGYGQYF
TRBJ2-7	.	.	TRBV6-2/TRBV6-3	TGTGCCAGCAGTCCCGGCGGGCTTACTCCCTACGAGCAGTACTTC	CASSPGGLTPYEQYF
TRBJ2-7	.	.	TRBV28	TGTGCCAGCAATACTCCGAGGACAACCCCCTACGAGCAGTACTTC	CASNTPRTTPYEQYF
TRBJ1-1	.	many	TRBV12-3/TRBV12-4	TGTGCCAGCAGTACAGGTAGGGGAGGAGTGAACACTGAAGCTTTCTTT	CASSTGRGGVNTEAFF
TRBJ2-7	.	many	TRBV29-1	TGCAGCGTTGGCTCAGGCATCGGGTCCTACGAGCAGTACTTC	CSVGSGIGSYEQYF
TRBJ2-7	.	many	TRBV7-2	TGTGCCAGCAGCTTAGGATACGGTCCCTACGAGCAGTACTTC	CASSLGYGPYEQYF
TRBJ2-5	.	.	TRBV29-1	TGCAGCGTTGAGGCGTCAGGGATAGGCGAGACCCGGTACTTC	CSVEASGIGETRYF
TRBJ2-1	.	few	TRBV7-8	TGTGCCAGCAGCCGCACCGTAAGCTCCTACAATGAGCAGTTCTTC	CASSRTVSSYNEQFF
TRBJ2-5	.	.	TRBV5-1	TGCGCCAGCAGCTTGGCTGGGACTTCCAAGCGGACCCAGTACTTC	CASSLAGTSKRTQYF
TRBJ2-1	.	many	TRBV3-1	TGTGCCAGCAGCCAAGAAACGGTGCTAGCGAGAGGGAATGAGCAGTTCTTC	CASSQETVLARGNEQFF
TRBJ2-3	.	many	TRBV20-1	TGCAGTGCTAGTAGTCCAGGCACAGATACGCAGTATTTT	CSASSPGTDTQYF
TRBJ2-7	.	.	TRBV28	TGTGCCAGCAGTTTACCGGGGGGCCGTCCAGGGGTAGAGCAGTACTTC	CASSLPGGRPGVEQYF
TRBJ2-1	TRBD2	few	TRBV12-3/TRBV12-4	TGTGCCAGCAGTTCCGGACTAGCGTCATCCAATGAGCAGTTCTTC	CASSSGLASSNEQFF
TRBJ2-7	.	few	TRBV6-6	TGTGCCAGCAGCACTGGACCACAGGGCACCTACGAGCAGTACTTC	CASSTGPQGTYEQYF
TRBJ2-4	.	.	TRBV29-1	TGCAGCGTTGAACCCGGCAGGGGTGCCAAAAACATTCAGTACTTC	CSVEPGRGAKNIQYF
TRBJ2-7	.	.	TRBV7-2	TGTGCCAGCAGCTTAGGGCGGCTAGAAACCTACGAGCAGTACTTC	CASSLGRLETYEQYF
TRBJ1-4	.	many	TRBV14	TGTGCCAGCAGCCAAGAAGTCAGGGGAGGAGAAAAACTGTTTTTT	CASSQEVRGGEKLFF
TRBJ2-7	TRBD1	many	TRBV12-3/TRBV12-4	TGTGCCAGCAGGTCTAGTACGGGACAGAAAAAATACGAGCAGTACTTC	CASRSSTGQKKYEQYF
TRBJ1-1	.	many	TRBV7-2	TGTGCCAGCAGCTTCGACGGAATGAACACTGAAGCTTTCTTT	CASSFDGMNTEAFF
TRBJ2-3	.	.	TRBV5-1	TGCGCCAGCAGCTTGTATAGGACGCAGTATTTT	CASSLYRTQYF
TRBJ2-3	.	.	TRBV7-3	TGTGCCAGCAGCTTGGGGCGGAGCACAGATACGCAGTATTTT	CASSLGRSTDTQYF
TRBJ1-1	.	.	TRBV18	TGTGCCAGCTCACCACTCTCTAGGATCCAGGGAACTGAAGCTTTCTTT	CASSPLSRIQGTEAFF
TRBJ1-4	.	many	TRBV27	TGTGCCAGCAGTTGGCAGGGTTGGGGCAGGGGCAATGAAAAACTGTTTTTT	CASSWQGWGRGNEKLFF
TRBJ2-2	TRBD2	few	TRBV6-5	TGTGCCAGCAGTCTTCGACTAGCGGCCTGGGGGGAGCTGTTTTTT	CASSLRLAAWGELFF
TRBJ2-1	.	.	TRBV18	TGTGCCAGCTCACCCCAAAGCTCCTACAATGAGCAGTTCTTC	CASSPQSSYNEQFF
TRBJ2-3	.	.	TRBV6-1	TGTGCCAGCAGTGATCCAGGGGCCCGGCCAGATACGCAGTATTTT	CASSDPGARPDTQYF
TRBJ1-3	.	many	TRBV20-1	TGCAGTGCGGTCGACGGGGTGCCTGGAAACACCATATATTTT	CSAVDGVPGNTIYF